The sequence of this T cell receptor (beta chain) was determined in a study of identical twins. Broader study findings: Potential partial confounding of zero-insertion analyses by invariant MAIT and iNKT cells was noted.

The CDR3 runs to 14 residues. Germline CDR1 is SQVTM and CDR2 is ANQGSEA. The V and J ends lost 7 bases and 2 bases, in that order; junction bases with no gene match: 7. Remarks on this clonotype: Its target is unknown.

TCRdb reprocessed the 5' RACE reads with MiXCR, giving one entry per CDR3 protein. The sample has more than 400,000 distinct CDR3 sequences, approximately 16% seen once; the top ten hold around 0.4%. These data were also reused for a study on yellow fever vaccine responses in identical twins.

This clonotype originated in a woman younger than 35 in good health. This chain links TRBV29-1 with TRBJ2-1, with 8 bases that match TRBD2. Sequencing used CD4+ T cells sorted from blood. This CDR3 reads CSALAGYPYNEQFF. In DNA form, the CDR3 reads TGCAGCGCGTTAGCGGGGTACCCCTACAATGAGCAGTTCTTC.